The entry below describes one T cell receptor (beta chain). This entry comes from a study of blood T cell repertoires in COVID-19. Cohort assignment relied on participant-reported clinical history. CDR3 length equals 15 residues. V shed 0 bases and J 4 bases; nucleotides not matched to a gene: 3. From germline, CDR1 is SGHRS and CDR2 YFSETQ. Original data processing: Scientists estimated how many nucleated cells there were by amplifying reference gene primers. Sequencing was performed with immunoSEQ multiplex PCR; in TCRdb, only in-frame clones are kept and a portion is missing. The V and J calls and clone size were taken over from that table, and D and trimming were inferred from the DNA. Of some 160,000 clones listed, 85% are singletons.

The rearrangement uses TRBV5-1 and TRBJ2-1, with TRBD2 matching over 8 bases. This receptor was obtained from a woman aged 35 to 49 who had recovered from COVID-19. Sample: PBMCs or T cells enriched from blood (not recorded which). The CDR3 protein is CASSLGGRRYNEQFF. CDR3 coding DNA: TGCGCCAGCAGCTTGGGCGGGAGGAGATACAATGAGCAGTTCTTC.